What follows describes a single T cell receptor beta chain. In TCRdb, the reads were re-called with MiXCR into one record per CDR3 protein. This table has about 450,000 distinct CDR3 sequences, 31% appearing once. The sample originates from a study of T cell repertoires in cytomegalovirus infection. The CDR3 consists of 13 residues. Trimming left V 6 bases short and J 4 bases short, with 15 bases between. Germline CDR1 is DFQATT and CDR2 is SNEGSKA (reference sequence). Sequenced material: PBMCs. The V gene is TRBV20-1, the J gene TRBJ2-5, with D possibly TRBD2 on 6 matching bases. The sequence derives from a human donor in good health (CMV status not recorded). Some clones in this sample may be carry-over from other donors' samples. CDR3 loop: CSAPSGQAETQYF. In DNA form, the CDR3 reads TGCAGTGCCCCAAGCGGGCAGGCAGAGACCCAGTACTTC.